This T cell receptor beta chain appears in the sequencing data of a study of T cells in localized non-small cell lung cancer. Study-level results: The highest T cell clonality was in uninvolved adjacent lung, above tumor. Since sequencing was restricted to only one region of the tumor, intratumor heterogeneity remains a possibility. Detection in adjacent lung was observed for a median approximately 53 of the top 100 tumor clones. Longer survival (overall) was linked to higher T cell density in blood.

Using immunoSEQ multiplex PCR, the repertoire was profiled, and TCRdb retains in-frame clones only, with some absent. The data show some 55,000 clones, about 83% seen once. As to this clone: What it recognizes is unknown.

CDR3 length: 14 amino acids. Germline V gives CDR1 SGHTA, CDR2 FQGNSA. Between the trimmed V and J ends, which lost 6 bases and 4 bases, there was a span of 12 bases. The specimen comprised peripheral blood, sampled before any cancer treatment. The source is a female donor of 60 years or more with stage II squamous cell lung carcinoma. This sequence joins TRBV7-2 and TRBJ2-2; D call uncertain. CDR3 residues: CASSPYRTTGELFF. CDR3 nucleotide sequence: TGTGCCAGCAGTCCCTATAGGACCACCGGGGAGCTGTTTTTT.